This TCR beta chain stems from a study of cytomegalovirus exposure and HLA in healthy donors. Notes on the study in general: The classifier, whose performance was assessed in both the original and validation cohorts, reportedly diagnosed cytomegalovirus status with high specificity and sensitivity.

There are 16 residues in the CDR3. J lost 1 base, V lost 3 bases, and 7 bases had no gene match. Germline-derived CDR1 and CDR2 are SGHVS and FQNEAQ. Comment on this clone: Antigen: not known.

TCRdb's copy holds only in-frame clones and misses some; the assay was immunoSEQ multiplex PCR. The table includes 300,000 to 400,000 clones, approximately 86% detected once. The receptor's source is a man aged 25 to 40 in good health and CMV-seronegative. Sequencing was performed on PBMCs. J is TRBJ1-1 and V is TRBV7-8, with TRBD1 identical over 8 bases. CDR3 residues: CASSFGQGLSNTEAFF. CDR3 coding DNA: TGTGCCAGCAGCTTCGGACAGGGACTTTCGAACACTGAAGCTTTCTTT.